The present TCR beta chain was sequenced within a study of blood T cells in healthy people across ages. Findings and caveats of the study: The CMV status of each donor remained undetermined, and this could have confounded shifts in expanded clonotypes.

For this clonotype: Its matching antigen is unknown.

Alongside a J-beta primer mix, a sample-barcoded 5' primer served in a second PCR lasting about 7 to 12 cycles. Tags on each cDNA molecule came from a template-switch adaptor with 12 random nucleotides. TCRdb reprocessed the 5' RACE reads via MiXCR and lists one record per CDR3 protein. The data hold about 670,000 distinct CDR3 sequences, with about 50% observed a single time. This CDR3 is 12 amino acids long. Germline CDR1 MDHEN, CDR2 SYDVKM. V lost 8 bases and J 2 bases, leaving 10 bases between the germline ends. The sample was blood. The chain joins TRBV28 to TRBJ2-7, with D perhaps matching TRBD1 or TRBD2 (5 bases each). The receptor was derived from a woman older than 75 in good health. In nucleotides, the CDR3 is TGTGCCAGCCGGGACCCCGCCTACGAGCAGTACTTC. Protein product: CASRDPAYEQYF.